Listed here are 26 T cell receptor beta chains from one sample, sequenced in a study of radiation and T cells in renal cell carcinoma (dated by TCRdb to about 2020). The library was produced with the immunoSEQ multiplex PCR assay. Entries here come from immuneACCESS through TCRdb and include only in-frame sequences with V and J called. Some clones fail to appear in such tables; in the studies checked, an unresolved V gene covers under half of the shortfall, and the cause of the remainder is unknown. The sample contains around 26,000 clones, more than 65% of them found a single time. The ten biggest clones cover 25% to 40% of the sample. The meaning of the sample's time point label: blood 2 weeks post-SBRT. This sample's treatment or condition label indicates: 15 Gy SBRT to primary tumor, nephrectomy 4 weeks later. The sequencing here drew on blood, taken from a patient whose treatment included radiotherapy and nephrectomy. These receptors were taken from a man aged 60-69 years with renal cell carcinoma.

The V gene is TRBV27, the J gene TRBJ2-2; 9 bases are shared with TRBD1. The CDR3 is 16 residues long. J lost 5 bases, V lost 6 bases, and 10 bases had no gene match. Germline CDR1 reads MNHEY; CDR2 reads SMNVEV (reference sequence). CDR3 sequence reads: CASRAGQGRGTGELFF. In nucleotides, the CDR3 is TGTGCCAGCAGGGCGGGACAGGGAAGAGGGACCGGGGAGCTGTTTTTT.

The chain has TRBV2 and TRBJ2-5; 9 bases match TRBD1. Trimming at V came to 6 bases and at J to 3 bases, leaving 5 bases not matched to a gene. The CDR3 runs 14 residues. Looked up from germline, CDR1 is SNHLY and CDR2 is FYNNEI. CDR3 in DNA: TGTGCCAGCAGCCGGGACAGGGTAGAAGAGACCCAGTACTTC. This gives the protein CASSRDRVEETQYF. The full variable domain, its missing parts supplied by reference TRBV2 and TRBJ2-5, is EPEVTQTPSHQVTQMGQEVILRCVPISNHLYFYWYRQILGQKVEFLVSFYNNEISEKSEIFDDQFSVERPDGSNFTLKIRSTKLEDSAMYFCASSRDRVEETQYFGPGTRLLVL.

The CDR3 is CASKHGTGDEKLFF. The CDR3 nucleotides are TGCGCCAGCAAACACGGGACAGGGGATGAAAAACTGTTTTTT. V and J are TRBV5-1 and TRBJ1-4; TRBD1 matches 10 bases. V lost 6 bases, J lost 6 bases, and 5 bases stayed unmatched. CDR3 length: 14 residues. CDR1 SGHRS and CDR2 YFSETQ come from the germline V gene.

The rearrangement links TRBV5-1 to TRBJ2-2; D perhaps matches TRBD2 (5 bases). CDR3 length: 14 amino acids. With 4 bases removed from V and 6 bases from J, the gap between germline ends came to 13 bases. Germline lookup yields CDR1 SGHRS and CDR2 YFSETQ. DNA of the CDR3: TGCGCCAGCAGCCCTTCCCCTAGCTCCGGGGAGCTGTTTTTT. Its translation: CASSPSPSSGELFF.

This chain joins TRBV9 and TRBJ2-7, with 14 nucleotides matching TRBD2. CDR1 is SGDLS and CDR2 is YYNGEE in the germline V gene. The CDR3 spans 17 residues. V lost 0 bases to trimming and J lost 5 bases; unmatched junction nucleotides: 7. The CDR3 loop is CASSVGLAGGLFHEQYF. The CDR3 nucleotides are TGTGCCAGCAGCGTAGGACTAGCGGGAGGGCTCTTCCACGAGCAGTACTTC.

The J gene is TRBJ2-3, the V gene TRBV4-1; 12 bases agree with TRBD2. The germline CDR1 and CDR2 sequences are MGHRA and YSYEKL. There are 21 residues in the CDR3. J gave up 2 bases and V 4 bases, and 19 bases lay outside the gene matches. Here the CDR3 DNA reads TGCGCCAGCAGCCGCATCTTGGGACTAGCGGGTCCCGGGGGAAACACAGATACGCAGTATTTT. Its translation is CASSRILGLAGPGGNTDTQYF.

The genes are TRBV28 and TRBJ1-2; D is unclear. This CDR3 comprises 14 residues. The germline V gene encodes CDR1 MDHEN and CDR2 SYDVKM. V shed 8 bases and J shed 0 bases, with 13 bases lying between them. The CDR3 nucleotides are TGTGCCAGCCGACCCCCCACAGCTAACTATGGCTACACCTTC. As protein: CASRPPTANYGYTF.

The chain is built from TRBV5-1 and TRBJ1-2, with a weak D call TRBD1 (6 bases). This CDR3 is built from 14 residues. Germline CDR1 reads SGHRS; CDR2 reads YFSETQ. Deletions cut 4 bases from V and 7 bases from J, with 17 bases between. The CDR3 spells CASSREWGAFGYTF. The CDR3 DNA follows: TGCGCCAGCAGCCGCGAATGGGGGGCATTTGGCTACACCTTC.

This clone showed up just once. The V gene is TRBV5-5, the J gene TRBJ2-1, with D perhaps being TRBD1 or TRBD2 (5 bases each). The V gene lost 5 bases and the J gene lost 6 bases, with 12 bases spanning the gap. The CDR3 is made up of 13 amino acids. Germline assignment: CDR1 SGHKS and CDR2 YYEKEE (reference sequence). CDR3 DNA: TGTGCCAGCAGTTCGGGACCCCTCAATGAGCAGTTCTTC. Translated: CASSSGPLNEQFF.

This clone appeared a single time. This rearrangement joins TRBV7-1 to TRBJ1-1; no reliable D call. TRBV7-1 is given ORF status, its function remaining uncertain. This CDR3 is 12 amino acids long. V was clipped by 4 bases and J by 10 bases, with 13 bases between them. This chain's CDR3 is CASSLDGRGAFF. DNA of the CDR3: TGTGCCAGCAGCTTGGATGGTCGAGGAGCTTTCTTT.

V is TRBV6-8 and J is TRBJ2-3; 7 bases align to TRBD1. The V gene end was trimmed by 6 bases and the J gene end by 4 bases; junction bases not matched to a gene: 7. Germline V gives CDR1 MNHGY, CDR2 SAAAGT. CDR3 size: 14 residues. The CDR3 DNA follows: TGTGCCAGCAGACCAAGACAGGGTGCAGATACGCAGTATTTT. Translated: CASRPRQGADTQYF.

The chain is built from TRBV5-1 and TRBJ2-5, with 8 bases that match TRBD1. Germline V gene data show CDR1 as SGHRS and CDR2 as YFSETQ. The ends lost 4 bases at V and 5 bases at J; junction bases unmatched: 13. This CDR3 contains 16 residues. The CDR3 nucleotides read TGCGCCAGCAGCCCGGGGACAGGTGTGGGAGTTGAGACCCAGTACTTC. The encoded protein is CASSPGTGVGVETQYF. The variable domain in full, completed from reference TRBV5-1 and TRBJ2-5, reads KAGVTQTPRYLIKTRGQQVTLSCSPISGHRSVSWYQQTPGQGLQFLFEYFSETQRNKGNFPGRFSGRQFSNSRSEMNVSTLELGDSALYLCASSPGTGVGVETQYFGPGTRLLVL.

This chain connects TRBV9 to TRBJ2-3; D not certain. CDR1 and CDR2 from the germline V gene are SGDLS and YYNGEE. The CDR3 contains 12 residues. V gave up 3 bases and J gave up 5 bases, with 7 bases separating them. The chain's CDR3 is CASSGTKDTQYF. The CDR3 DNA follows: TGTGCCAGCAGCGGAACAAAAGATACGCAGTATTTT.

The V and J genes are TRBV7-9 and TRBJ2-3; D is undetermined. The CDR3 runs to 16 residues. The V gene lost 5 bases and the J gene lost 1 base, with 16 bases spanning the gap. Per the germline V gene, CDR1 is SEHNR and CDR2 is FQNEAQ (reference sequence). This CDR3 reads CASSLGIFIGTDTQYF. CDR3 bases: TGTGCCAGCAGCCTAGGTATTTTTATAGGCACAGATACGCAGTATTTT.

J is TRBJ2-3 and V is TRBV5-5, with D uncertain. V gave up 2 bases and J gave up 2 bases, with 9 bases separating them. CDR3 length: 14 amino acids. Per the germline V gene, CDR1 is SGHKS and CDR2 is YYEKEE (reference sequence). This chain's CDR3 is CASSFSLDTDTQYF. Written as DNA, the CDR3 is TGTGCCAGCAGCTTCTCCCTAGACACAGATACGCAGTATTTT.

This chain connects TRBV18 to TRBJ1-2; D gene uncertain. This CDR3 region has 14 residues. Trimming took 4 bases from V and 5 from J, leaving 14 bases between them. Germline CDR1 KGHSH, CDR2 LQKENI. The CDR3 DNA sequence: TGTGCCAGCTCACTCGACGGCAGTAGATATGGCTACACCTTC. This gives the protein CASSLDGSRYGYTF.

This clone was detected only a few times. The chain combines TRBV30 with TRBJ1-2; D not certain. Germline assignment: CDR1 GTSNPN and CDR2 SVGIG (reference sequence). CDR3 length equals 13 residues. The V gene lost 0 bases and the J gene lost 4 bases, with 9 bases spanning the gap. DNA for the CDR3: TGTGCCTGGAGTGTACAGACGATCTATGGCTACACCTTC. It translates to CAWSVQTIYGYTF.

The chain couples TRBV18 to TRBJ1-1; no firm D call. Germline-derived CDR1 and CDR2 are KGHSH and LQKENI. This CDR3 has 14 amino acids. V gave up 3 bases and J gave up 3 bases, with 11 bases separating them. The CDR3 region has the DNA TGTGCCAGCTCACCGCAGAGGCGATACACTGAAGCTTTCTTT. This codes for CASSPQRRYTEAFF.

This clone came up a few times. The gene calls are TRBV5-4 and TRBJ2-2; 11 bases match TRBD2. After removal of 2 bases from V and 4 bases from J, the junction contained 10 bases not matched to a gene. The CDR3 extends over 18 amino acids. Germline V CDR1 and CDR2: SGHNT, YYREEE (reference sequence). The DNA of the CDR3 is TGTGCCAGCAGCTTATTAGCGGGAGGGGCTGTGGGCACCGGGGAGCTGTTTTTT. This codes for CASSLLAGGAVGTGELFF.

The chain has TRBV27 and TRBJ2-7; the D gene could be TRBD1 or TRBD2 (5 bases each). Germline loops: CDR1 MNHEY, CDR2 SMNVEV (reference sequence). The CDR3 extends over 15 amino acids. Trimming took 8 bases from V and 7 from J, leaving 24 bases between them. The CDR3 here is CASGEGDAGMGEQYF. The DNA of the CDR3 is TGTGCCAGCGGGGAAGGGGACGCCGGGATGGGAGAGCAGTACTTC.

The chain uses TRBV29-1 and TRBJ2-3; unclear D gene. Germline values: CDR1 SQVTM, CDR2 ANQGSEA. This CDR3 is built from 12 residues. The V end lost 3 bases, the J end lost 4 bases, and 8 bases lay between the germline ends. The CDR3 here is CSVEGMADTQYF. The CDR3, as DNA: TGCAGCGTTGAGGGTATGGCAGATACGCAGTATTTT.

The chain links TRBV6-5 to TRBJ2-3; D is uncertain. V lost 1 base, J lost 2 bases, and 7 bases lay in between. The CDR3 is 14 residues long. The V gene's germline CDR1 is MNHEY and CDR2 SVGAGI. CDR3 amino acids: CASSYLRHTDTQYF. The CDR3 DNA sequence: TGTGCCAGCAGTTACTTAAGGCACACAGATACGCAGTATTTT.

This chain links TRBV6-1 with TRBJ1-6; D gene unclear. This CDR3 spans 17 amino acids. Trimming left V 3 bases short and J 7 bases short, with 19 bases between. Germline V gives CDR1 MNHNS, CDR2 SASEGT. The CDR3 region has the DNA TGTGCCAGCAGTGACCTGGACGTGTTGATAGCCAATTCACCCCTCCACTTT. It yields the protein CASSDLDVLIANSPLHF.

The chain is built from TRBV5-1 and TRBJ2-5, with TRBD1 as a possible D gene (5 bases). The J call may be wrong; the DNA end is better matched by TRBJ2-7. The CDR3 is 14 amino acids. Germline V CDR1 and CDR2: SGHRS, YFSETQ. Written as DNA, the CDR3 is TGCGCCAGCAGTAACTTTCAGGGAACCAACGAGCAGTACTTC. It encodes CASSNFQGTNEQYF.

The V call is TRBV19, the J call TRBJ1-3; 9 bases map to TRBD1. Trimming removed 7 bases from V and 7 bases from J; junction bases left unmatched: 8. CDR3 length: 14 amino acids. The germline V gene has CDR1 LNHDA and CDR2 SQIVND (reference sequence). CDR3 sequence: CASNNRGLGNTIYF. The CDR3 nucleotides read TGTGCCAGTAACAACAGGGGGCTAGGGAACACCATATATTTT.

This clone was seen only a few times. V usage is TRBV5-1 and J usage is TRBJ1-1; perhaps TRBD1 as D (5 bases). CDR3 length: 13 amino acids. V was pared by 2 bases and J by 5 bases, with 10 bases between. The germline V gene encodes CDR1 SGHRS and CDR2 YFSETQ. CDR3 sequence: CASSFEAGTEAFF. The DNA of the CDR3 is TGCGCCAGCAGCTTTGAAGCAGGGACTGAAGCTTTCTTT.